What follows is one T cell receptor beta chain and its context. This clone was counted many times. Its antigen target is currently unknown. Base quality data are lacking; no much larger clone is found one base away. CDR1 and CDR2, per the germline V gene, are SGHRS and YFSETQ. The CDR3 spans 16 residues, from the cysteine through the phenylalanine. The CDR3 DNA has 48 bases and is translated from base 1. Deletion took 5 bases off V and 2 bases off J, with a span of 17 bases between the germline ends. Each donor gave one peripheral blood draw, approximately 0.11 L on average, collected into heparinised tubes. A BD FACSAria II and a panel including CD45RO, CCR7, CD25, CD127, CD95 and CD27 were used to sort naive, central memory, regulatory and stem cell-like memory CD4+ T cells. Purity was above 95% for every sorted population. PBMCs were isolated right away by Lymphoprep density gradient centrifugation and were stained directly, without culture. To minimize batch effects, samples were stained and sorted in pairs, one healthy donor with one patient per experiment.

The entire isolated RNA was reverse transcribed using the High Capacity cDNA Reverse Transcription Kit, and thus expressed TCRB transcripts were sequenced. Deep immunoSEQ sequencing was applied to naive, central memory and regulatory T cell samples, giving an average of roughly 3.5 million total reads per sample. Sorted cells were lysed in RLT buffer and RNA was extracted with DNase-treated RNeasy Micro or Mini kits, depending on cell number. To prevent cross-contamination, every cell subset was processed on its own, while patient and healthy donor samples were processed together. TCRB sequences were amplified from cDNA with the immunoSEQ multiplex PCR, producing 87-bp fragments spanning the CDR3 region. Sequencing of the amplicons was performed on the Illumina HiSeq platform. Regarding the original processing steps: PCR bias was computationally corrected using synthetic template baselines, reads within Hamming distance 2 were collapsed, and singletons that could not be merged were discarded. Reads were aligned against IMGT so that V, D and J genes, CDR3 length and insertions or deletions at six rearrangement sites could be assigned. Within each subset, clonotype counts were normalized to the number of sorted cells before true diversity and Gini coefficients were calculated with the tcR R package. Repertoire sharing was quantified using the overlap coefficient calculated on TCRB nucleotide sequences. The immuneACCESS repertoire file appears here via TCRdb, limited to in-frame rearrangements. These files lack a portion of the clones; in checked studies, under half of the deficit traces to unresolved V genes, and the cause of the others is not known. Clone size and V and J calls were adopted from that table, with D and trimming inferred from the DNA. Here the sample has about 200,000 clones; under 13% occur a single time. The top ten hold 1% to 1.5% of the sample.

This entry comes from a study of beta chain features in type 1 diabetes (dated by TCRdb to the late 2010s). In terms of the full investigation: No differences in mean age, gender distribution, total cell number or subset yield were found between patients and healthy donors. Across all samples, roughly 110,000,000 sorted cells were examined, and cell number per subset correlated strongly with RNA yield. In the study, recently diagnosed type 1 diabetes patients and matched healthy donors were compared on the TCRB repertoires of their sorted circulating CD4+ T cell subsets. Regulatory and stem cell-like memory subsets were obtained from only 8 patients and roughly 8 healthy donors, while naive and central memory subsets were obtained from all 28 donors.

General study outcomes and caveats: Naive, central memory and regulatory TCRB repertoires appeared to be more alike among patients than among healthy donors. Because cDNA was sequenced instead of genomic DNA, activated cells with high expression could be over-represented, although the groups did not differ in activation or CD3 levels. In all four CD4+ subsets, TCRB CDR3 length was moderately but significantly shorter in type 1 diabetes patients. At VDJ recombination sites, patients with type 1 diabetes made fewer insertions and deleted more nucleotides, a pattern implying thymic rearrangement abnormalities. Shorter templates might have been favored by PCR, but patient and control samples were amplified and corrected together, so both groups would have been affected equally by any skew. HLA sub-analyses involved small numbers of individuals, so any influence of HLA type on TCRB rearrangement remained unresolved.

The specimen sequenced was central memory CD4+ T cells from blood. The chain uses TRBV5-1 and TRBJ2-1; D gene: possibly TRBD2, on 6 matching bases. This receptor was identified in a man between 18 and 35 years old in good health. The nucleotide sequence is given as TGCGCCAGCAGTCGGGGGTCCGGGAACCCCTACAATGAGCAGTTCTTC. This codes for CASSRGSGNPYNEQFF.